These T cell receptor beta chains were read from a single sample in a study of shared clonotypes between healthy human individuals. Measured with immunoSEQ multiplex PCR; TCRdb has only the in-frame clones, and not every one. The repertoire holds just over 2,000,000 clones, with around 96% as singletons. Sequenced material: naive CD8+ T cells sorted from blood. The receptors derive from a man aged 18 to 30 in good health. Both conserved end residues are part of each CDR3. D genes are given only for firm matches. Size is omitted from some rows. Given values are once, few, many or a class for expanded clones.

clone size	D gene	V gene	J gene	CDR3 DNA	CDR3 protein
once	NA	TRBV2	TRBJ1-1	TGTGCCAGCAGTGAACAGGCAGGCCTCAGGTTGGAAGCTTTCTTT	CASSEQAGLRLEAFF
NA	NA	TRBV7-7	TRBJ2-5	TGTGCTAGCAGCTCCAGGGTCGGTCAAGAGACCCAGTACTTC	CASSSRVGQETQYF
NA	TRBD1	TRBV28	TRBJ1-4	TGTGCCAGCAGTCAAAACAGGGGTGGTGGAGAAAAACTGTTTTTT	CASSQNRGGGEKLFF
NA	NA	TRBV2	TRBJ1-4	TGTGCCAGCAGTTCGGACAGTGCAACTAATGAAAAACTGTTTTTT	CASSSDSATNEKLFF
NA	NA	TRBV9	TRBJ2-1	TGTGCCAGCAGCGGGAGGGCCAATGAGCAGTTCTTC	CASSGRANEQFF
NA	TRBD1	TRBV30	TRBJ2-6	TGTGCCTGGAGTGGCCGGGGACAGGGGGCGTCTGGGGCCAACGTCCTGACTTTC	CAWSGRGQGASGANVLTF
NA	NA	TRBV19	TRBJ2-5	TGTGCCAGTAGTATAGATGAGACCCAGTACTTC	CASSIDETQYF
NA	NA	TRBV7-9	TRBJ2-5	TGTGCCAGCAGCTCCCCTTGGGCCCAGGCGGAGACCCAGTACTTC	CASSSPWAQAETQYF
NA	NA	TRBV9	TRBJ2-5	TGTGCCAGCAGCGTAGTAGGGGCGAAAGGGGAGACCCAGTACTTC	CASSVVGAKGETQYF
NA	TRBD2	TRBV27	TRBJ2-7	TGTGCCAGCAGGCTCCTCGCGGGGGGCTACGAGCAGTACTTC	CASRLLAGGYEQYF
once	TRBD1	TRBV6-5	TRBJ2-3	TGTGCCAGCAGTCACCCTGTGGACAGGGGTGATACGCAGTATTTT	CASSHPVDRGDTQYF
NA	NA	TRBV5-1	TRBJ2-7	TGCGCCAGCAGCTTGGCCGAAGGAGCCTCCTCCTACGAGCAGTACTTC	CASSLAEGASSYEQYF
NA	NA	TRBV11-2	TRBJ2-5	TGTGCCAGCAGCTTAGTCGGGGTCCAGTACTTC	CASSLVGVQYF
NA	NA	TRBV7-9	TRBJ2-5	TGTGCCAGCAGCCCGACGGGCTTACGGGAGACCCAGTACTTC	CASSPTGLRETQYF
NA	TRBD2	TRBV4-3	TRBJ2-1	TGCGCCAGCAGCCAATCGTTAGCGGGGGACAATGAGCAGTTCTTC	CASSQSLAGDNEQFF
once	TRBD2	TRBV11-2	TRBJ2-7	TGTGCCAGCAGCTTAGGGGGTCTAGCGGGGGTTGCCTACGAGCAGTACTTC	CASSLGGLAGVAYEQYF
NA	NA	TRBV2	TRBJ2-3	TGTGCCAGCAAGGGACCTTGGGGCACAGATACGCAGTATTTT	CASKGPWGTDTQYF
NA	NA	TRBV10-3	TRBJ2-1	TGTGCCATCAGTGAGGGTGGGTACAATGAGCAGTTCTTC	CAISEGGYNEQFF
NA	NA	TRBV4-1	TRBJ2-2	TGCGCCAGCAGCCAAGATCCCGGGAACACCGGGGAGCTGTTTTTT	CASSQDPGNTGELFF
NA	NA	TRBV13	TRBJ1-2	TGTGCCGCCCGGGGGGCGGTTGGCTACACCTTC	CAARGAVGYTF
NA	NA	TRBV11-2	TRBJ1-1	TGTGCCAGCAGCTTAGGGACAGCCTTGAACACTGAAGCTTTCTTT	CASSLGTALNTEAFF
NA	NA	TRBV9	TRBJ2-2	TGTGCCAGCAGCGTATACAGAGAGAACACCGGGGAGCTGTTTTTT	CASSVYRENTGELFF
NA	TRBD1	TRBV6-1	TRBJ1-6	TGTGCCAGCAGTGAAGCTGTTTCACCCCTTGGACAGGCCCTTAATTCACCCCTCCACTTT	CASSEAVSPLGQALNSPLHF
NA	TRBD2	TRBV27	TRBJ2-1	TGTGCCAGCAGTTCCCAGTTGGTAGCGGGAGGGGTCGGGAATGAGCAGTTCTTC	CASSSQLVAGGVGNEQFF
NA	TRBD1	TRBV13	TRBJ2-1	TGTGCCAGCAGCCCCGGGACAGACTACAATGAGCAGTTCTTC	CASSPGTDYNEQFF
NA	TRBD1	TRBV25-1	TRBJ1-2	TGTGCCATCGGGGACAGCTATGGCTACACCTTC	CAIGDSYGYTF
NA	NA	TRBV5-6	TRBJ2-2	TGTGCCAGCAGCTCATCGAACACCGGGGAGCTGTTTTTT	CASSSSNTGELFF
NA	NA	TRBV5-1	TRBJ2-3	TGCGCCAGCAGCTTGGACCCGAGAAGCACAGATACGCAGTATTTT	CASSLDPRSTDTQYF
NA	NA	TRBV9	TRBJ2-3	TGTGCCAGCAGCGAGGGAGGAGAGGATACGCAGTATTTT	CASSEGGEDTQYF
NA	TRBD1	TRBV30	TRBJ1-6	TGTGCCCAACAGGGGGGGGGTAATTCACCCCTCCACTTT	CAQQGGGNSPLHF
NA	TRBD1	TRBV5-4	TRBJ2-7	TGTGCCAGCAGCTTTTTCGGGACAGGTTACGAGCAGTACTTC	CASSFFGTGYEQYF
NA	NA	TRBV5-6	TRBJ1-3	TGTGCCAGCAGCTTGGGACAGGGAAACACCATATATTTT	CASSLGQGNTIYF
NA	TRBD2	TRBV10-2	TRBJ2-2	TGCGCCACTACTGTAGCGGGGAGCACCGGGGAGCTGTTTTTT	CATTVAGSTGELFF
NA	NA	TRBV7-9	TRBJ2-2	TGTGCCAGCAGCTCCCGCTTCACCGGGGAGCTGTTTTTT	CASSSRFTGELFF
few	NA	TRBV7-9	TRBJ1-1	TGTGCCAGCAGCTTAGCGGGGTGGACTGAAGCTTTCTTT	CASSLAGWTEAFF
once	TRBD1	TRBV5-1	TRBJ2-7	TGCGCCAGCAGCTTTAGACAGGGGGCGAAAAACGAGCAGTACTTC	CASSFRQGAKNEQYF
NA	NA	TRBV2	TRBJ2-7	TGTGCCAGCAGTGAGAGAGCCTACGAGCAGTACTTC	CASSERAYEQYF
NA	TRBD2	TRBV5-6	TRBJ2-7	TGTGCCAGTAGCGGGGAGTCGGCCCACGAGCAGTACTTC	CASSGESAHEQYF
NA	TRBD1	TRBV6-1	TRBJ1-4	TGTGCCAGCAGTGGGGGACAGTTGCTGTTTTTT	CASSGGQLLFF
NA	NA	TRBV29-1	TRBJ2-7	TGCAGCGTTGCGAGGGACTCCTACGAGCAGTACTTC	CSVARDSYEQYF
NA	NA	TRBV5-1	TRBJ1-1	TGCGCCAGCAGCTTGGAGGGAGGGGGAACTGAAGCTTTCTTT	CASSLEGGGTEAFF
NA	NA	TRBV7-7	TRBJ2-5	TGTGCTAGCAGCTTACTAGACCAAGAGACCCAGTACTTC	CASSLLDQETQYF
NA	NA	TRBV7-8	TRBJ2-2	TGTGCCAGCAGCTTTGAGGCCGGGGAGCTGTTTTTT	CASSFEAGELFF
NA	TRBD1	TRBV7-8	TRBJ2-5	TGTGCCAGCAGCTTTCCGGAAGGCTGGGGGACAGGCAAAGAGACCCAGTACTTC	CASSFPEGWGTGKETQYF
NA	TRBD2	TRBV19	TRBJ2-1	TGTGTCAGTGGGGTAGCCCAACTAGCGGGATACTACAATGAGCAGTTCTTC	CVSGVAQLAGYYNEQFF
once	NA	TRBV9	TRBJ2-7	TGTGCCAGCAGCGTAGGCGGAAGTCCTTCGGGATACGAGCAGTACTTC	CASSVGGSPSGYEQYF
NA	NA	TRBV6-1	TRBJ2-7	TGTGCCAGCAGTGAGTGGGACGGATCCTACGAGCAGTACTTC	CASSEWDGSYEQYF